This T cell receptor (beta chain) was captured in a study of blood T cell repertoires in COVID-19. TCRdb keeps only in-frame clones here, not all; method: immunoSEQ multiplex PCR. Of 250,000 or so clones listed, 80% to 85% were seen once; the top ten hold about 3%. Membership in each cohort depended on participant-reported clinical history. The recovered donors of Cohort 3 showed two negative PCRs, clearance, or symptom resolution. CDR1 is LNHDA and CDR2 is SQIVND in the germline V gene (reference sequence). The CDR3 is made up of 15 amino acids. V gene TRBV19 combines with J gene TRBJ1-3; D is uncertain. This clonotype was obtained from a man aged 50-60 years who had recovered from COVID-19. Specimen: PBMCs or T cells enriched from blood (not recorded which). CDR3 bases: TGTGCAGAAGGGTCAGGCCGGACTAATGGAAACACCATATATTTT. It specifies CAEGSGRTNGNTIYF.